The 12 T cell receptor beta chains presented below share a single source sample, sequenced in a study of CD8+ T cells in alopecia areata. Treatment defined: oral pan-JAK inhibitor, 5-10 mg twice daily. RNA extraction was followed by reverse transcription into cDNA, which acted as the sequencing template. Assay: immunoSEQ multiplex PCR; the TCRdb copy retains only in-frame clones and omits some. The sample has tens of thousands of clones, 29% seen once. Sequencing was performed on CD8+ T cells sorted from blood, taken at week 4, from a patient treated with tofacitinib. The receptors originated from a human donor with alopecia areata.

This rearrangement joins TRBV14 to TRBJ1-2; D unresolved. Trimming shortened V by 4 bases and J by 3 bases, and 6 bases separated the two germline ends. Germline V lookup: CDR1 SGHDN, CDR2 FVKESK. This CDR3 spans 12 amino acids. The CDR3 loop reads CASSPSDYGYTF. CDR3 DNA sequence: TGTGCCAGCAGCCCATCTGACTATGGCTACACCTTC.

Judged by abundance, this clone is medium-sized (0.01 to 0.1%). V is TRBV5-1 and J is TRBJ2-7; D may match TRBD1 or TRBD2 (6 bases each). V lost 1 base and J lost 6, with 20 bases in between. This CDR3 has 16 residues. The V gene's germline CDR1 is SGHRS and CDR2 YFSETQ. The CDR3 coding sequence is TGCGCCAGCAGCTTGCTCGGGGGCGCCCGGAGGGCCGAGCAGTACTTC. It specifies CASSLLGGARRAEQYF.

V is TRBV29-1 and J is TRBJ1-2, with D unclear. Looked up from germline, CDR1 is SQVTM and CDR2 is ANQGSEA. The CDR3 length is 11 residues. V lost 7 bases, J lost 5 bases, and 11 bases lay in between. CDR3 bases: TGCAGCGGTGGGTCCGAGTATGGCTACACCTTC. This translates into CSGGSEYGYTF.

The chain employs TRBV13 and TRBJ1-1; D remains ambiguous. CDR3 size: 15 residues. The germline V and J ends were trimmed by 9 bases and 6 bases, with 23 bases remaining between them. Germline V lookup: CDR1 PRHDT, CDR2 FYEKMQ (reference sequence). Here the CDR3 DNA reads TGTGCCAGAACCGCACACCTTAGTTCCCGCCCTGAAGCTTTCTTT. Encoded protein: CARTAHLSSRPEAFF. Full variable domain (rest looked up from reference TRBV13 and TRBJ1-1): AAGVIQSPRHLIKEKRETATLKCYPIPRHDTVYWYQQGPGQDPQFLISFYEKMQSDKGSIPDRFSAQQFSDYHSELNMSSLELGDSALYFCARTAHLSSRPEAFFGQGTRLTVV.

A few counts support this clone. The chain joins TRBV29-1 to TRBJ2-1, with 8 bases that match TRBD2. The V gene's germline CDR1 is SQVTM and CDR2 ANQGSEA. CDR3 length: 15 amino acids. V was clipped by 1 base and J by 6 bases; unmatched bases: 8. This CDR3 reads CSVEVLTGGSNEQFF. CDR3 bases: TGCAGCGTTGAAGTTCTAACGGGAGGGAGCAATGAGCAGTTCTTC.

The CDR3, as DNA: TGTGCCAGCAGTAGACTAGCGGGAGGGCCAGGCGATGAGCAGTTCTTC. Translated: CASSRLAGGPGDEQFF. The chain employs TRBV2 and TRBJ2-1, with 14 bases that match TRBD2. Germline V gives CDR1 SNHLY, CDR2 FYNNEI. Trimming took 5 bases from V and 8 from J; bases not matched to a gene: 8. The length of the CDR3 is 16 residues.

This clone was found many times. The rearrangement joins TRBV27 to TRBJ2-1; D not certain. Germline V gene lookup returns CDR1 MNHEY and CDR2 SMNVEV (reference sequence). The CDR3 spans 11 residues. Trimming stripped 3 bases from V and 3 bases from J, with 0 bases between. CDR3 sequence: CASSFYNEQFF. CDR3 coding DNA: TGTGCCAGCAGTTTCTACAATGAGCAGTTCTTC.

The table lists this clone with a count of one. The chain links TRBV29-1 to TRBJ1-1; D is unresolved. V lost 7 bases and J 4 bases, leaving 13 bases between the germline ends. Germline V CDR1 and CDR2: SQVTM, ANQGSEA. The CDR3 length is 12 residues. The CDR3 loop reads CSATPGSTEAFF. CDR3 DNA sequence: TGCAGCGCCACCCCGGGTTCCACTGAAGCTTTCTTT.

This clone has just a few counts. V is TRBV30 and J is TRBJ1-4, with TRBD1 identical over 8 bases. V trimming: 1 base; J trimming: 8 bases; junction bases outside the gene matches: 9. The CDR3 covers 15 residues. Germline V gene data show CDR1 as GTSNPN and CDR2 as SVGIG (reference sequence). The CDR3 reads CAWSEPQGAGEKLFF. DNA of the CDR3: TGTGCCTGGAGTGAGCCCCAGGGGGCTGGCGAAAAACTGTTTTTT.

In its sample, this clone was seen a few times. This chain joins TRBV29-1 and TRBJ2-3; D may be TRBD2 (6 bases). Trimming removed 6 bases from V and 5 bases from J, with 33 bases in between. The CDR3 covers 19 residues. In germline, CDR1 is SQVTM, CDR2 ANQGSEA. In DNA form, the CDR3 reads TGCAGCGTCAACCTCGCGGGGTCGGGGTTGGGGTACTTCGGAGATACGCAGTATTTT. This codes for CSVNLAGSGLGYFGDTQYF.

The chain uses TRBV29-1 and TRBJ2-2; 13 bases match TRBD2. This CDR3 has 14 amino acids. V lost 6 bases and J lost 6; bases outside the gene matches: 4. Germline V gene sequence: CDR1 SQVTM, CDR2 ANQGSEA. The CDR3 loop reads CSVVGLAGAGELFF. CDR3 coding DNA: TGCAGCGTGGTAGGACTAGCGGGAGCCGGGGAGCTGTTTTTT.

J is TRBJ2-5 and V is TRBV4-1; a possible D gene is TRBD2 (6 bases). The CDR3 totals 14 residues. The V gene lost 0 bases and the J gene lost 5 bases, with 10 bases spanning the gap. Germline assignment: CDR1 MGHRA and CDR2 YSYEKL. In nucleotides, the CDR3 is TGCGCCAGCAGCCAAGATAGGGCGGGGGAGACCCAGTACTTC. Protein: CASSQDRAGETQYF.